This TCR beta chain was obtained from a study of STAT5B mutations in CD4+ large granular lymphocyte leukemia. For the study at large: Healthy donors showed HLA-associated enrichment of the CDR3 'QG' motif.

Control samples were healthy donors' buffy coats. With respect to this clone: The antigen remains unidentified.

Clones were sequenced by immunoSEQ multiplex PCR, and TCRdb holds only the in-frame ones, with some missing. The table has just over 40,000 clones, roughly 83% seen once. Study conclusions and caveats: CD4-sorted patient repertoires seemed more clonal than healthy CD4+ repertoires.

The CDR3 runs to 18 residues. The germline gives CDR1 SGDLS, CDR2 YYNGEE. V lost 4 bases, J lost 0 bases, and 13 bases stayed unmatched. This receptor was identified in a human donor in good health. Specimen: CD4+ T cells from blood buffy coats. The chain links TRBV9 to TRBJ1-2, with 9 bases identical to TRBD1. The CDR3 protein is CASSSREGQGQANYGYTF. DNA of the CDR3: TGTGCCAGCAGCTCTCGGGAGGGACAGGGCCAAGCTAACTATGGCTACACCTTC.